This T cell receptor beta chain was profiled in a study of cytomegalovirus exposure and HLA in healthy donors. General study results and limits: In an earlier analysis, in 587 donors, most V segments appeared productive either ~87% or ~30% of the time.

A remark on this clone: Antigen unknown.

PCR amplification relied on 60 Vbeta primers (plus 13 Jbeta primers). Assay: immunoSEQ multiplex PCR; the TCRdb copy retains only in-frame clones and omits some. In the table there are under 200,000 clones, 80% of which are singletons. CDR1 is SEHNR, CDR2 FQNEAQ, per germline (reference sequence). The CDR3 is made up of 15 amino acids. V was clipped by 4 bases and J by 0 bases, with 12 bases between them. Sequencing was performed on PBMCs. The chain uses TRBV7-9 and TRBJ1-2; TRBD1 is a possible D gene (6 bases). This TCR derives from a male donor in good health and CMV-seropositive. CDR3 sequence reads: CASSSLGGSNYGYTF. The CDR3 DNA sequence: TGTGCCAGCAGCTCCCTAGGGGGATCTAACTATGGCTACACCTTC.